These T cell receptor beta chains were read from a single sample in a study of CD8 T cells in ankylosing spondylitis. One entry per CDR3 protein, called by TCRdb with MiXCR from the 5' RACE reads. Among about 140,000 distinct CDR3 sequences listed, around 32% were seen once. The sequencing sample was made of synovial fluid, either unsorted or a sorted T cell fraction (not recorded which). These receptors came from a male donor with ankylosing spondylitis. The CDR3 runs from the conserved cysteine through the conserved F or W. Fields, in order: D gene, J gene, V gene, clone size, CDR3 protein, CDR3 DNA. A D gene is named only where the DNA matches it firmly. Clone size is shown for a subset of rows, as once, few, many or a class of expanded clone.

.	TRBJ2-7	TRBV6-2/TRBV6-3	.	CASSYPQGTSYEQYF	TGTGCCAGCAGTTACCCTCAGGGGACCTCCTACGAGCAGTACTTC
.	TRBJ2-7	TRBV20-1	once	CSATEEYEQYF	TGCAGTGCTACGGAAGAATACGAGCAGTACTTC
TRBD1	TRBJ1-1	TRBV27	.	CASSPRAGTGVSAFF	TGTGCCAGCAGCCCGCGAGCCGGGACAGGGGTTTCTGCTTTCTTT
TRBD1	TRBJ2-5	TRBV7-2	once	CASSPRTGQETQYF	TGTGCCAGCAGCCCACGGACAGGACAAGAGACCCAGTACTTC
.	TRBJ1-4	TRBV27	.	CASSSPRGPNGKLFF	TGTGCCAGCAGTTCCCCCAGGGGACCTAATGGAAAACTGTTTTTT
TRBD2	TRBJ2-1	TRBV6-5	many	CASSYFLAGGSRNEQFF	TGTGCCAGCAGTTACTTTTTAGCGGGGGGCTCAAGGAATGAGCAGTTCTTC
.	TRBJ1-2	TRBV20-1	.	CSAGGYTF	TGCAGTGCGGGGGGGTACACCTTC
.	TRBJ2-7	TRBV29-1	.	CSVGGFTYEQYF	TGCAGCGTTGGAGGATTTACCTACGAGCAGTACTTC
TRBD1	TRBJ1-1	TRBV12-3/TRBV12-4	.	CASDWPGGTEAFF	TGTGCCAGTGATTGGCCAGGGGGCACTGAAGCTTTCTTT
.	TRBJ1-3	TRBV28	.	CASFGPGNTIYF	TGTGCCAGCTTCGGCCCTGGAAACACCATATATTTT
TRBD2	TRBJ2-5	TRBV5-5	.	CASSLAPSGSQETQYF	TGTGCCAGCAGCTTGGCGCCTAGCGGGAGCCAAGAGACCCAGTACTTC
.	TRBJ2-1	TRBV20-1	.	CSARSRSDGEQFF	TGCAGTGCTAGAAGTCGAAGCGACGGTGAGCAGTTCTTC
TRBD1	TRBJ1-2	TRBV12-3/TRBV12-4	.	CASSLGTGIGGYTF	TGTGCCAGCAGTTTGGGGACAGGGATAGGAGGCTACACCTTC
TRBD1	TRBJ1-1	TRBV27	many	CASSTTGGKNTEAFF	TGTGCCAGCAGCACGACAGGGGGCAAGAACACTGAAGCTTTCTTT
.	TRBJ2-1	TRBV4-2	many	CASSQEARGNEQFF	TGTGCCAGCAGCCAGGAGGCCAGGGGCAATGAGCAGTTCTTC
.	TRBJ2-2	TRBV6-1	.	CASSAQANTGELFF	TGTGCCAGCAGTGCCCAGGCGAACACCGGGGAGCTGTTTTTT
.	TRBJ2-5	TRBV20-1	few	CSAGTLHGIQETQYF	TGCAGTGCTGGAACCTTACACGGGATACAAGAGACCCAGTACTTC
.	TRBJ1-1	TRBV20-1	.	CSATGGGLGTEAFF	TGCAGTGCCACTGGGGGGGGGTTGGGCACTGAAGCTTTCTTT
.	TRBJ1-4	TRBV19	.	CASSPGWTLTNEKLFF	TGTGCCAGTAGTCCAGGGTGGACGTTGACTAATGAAAAACTGTTTTTT
TRBD1	TRBJ1-1	TRBV20-1	.	CSARDRGQGQAFF	TGCAGTGCTAGAGATAGAGGACAGGGACAAGCTTTCTTT
TRBD1	TRBJ1-1	TRBV11-1	.	CASSPGQAEAFF	TGTGCCAGCAGCCCCGGACAGGCGGAAGCTTTCTTT
.	TRBJ1-4	TRBV20-1	few	CSARNRATNEKLFF	TGCAGTGCTAGAAACAGGGCAACTAATGAAAAACTGTTTTTT
.	TRBJ2-5	TRBV15	.	CATSRDLWDAQIQYQETQYF	TGTGCCACCAGCAGAGATTTGTGGGACGCCCAAATCCAGTACCAAGAGACCCAGTACTTC
.	TRBJ1-2	TRBV5-6	few	CASSPEGQTSGGYTF	TGTGCCAGCAGCCCGGAGGGCCAGACTAGCGGAGGCTACACCTTC
.	TRBJ1-2	TRBV20-1	medium-sized	CSASGGNDYGYTF	TGCAGTGCTAGTGGGGGCAACGACTATGGCTACACCTTC
.	TRBJ2-1	TRBV21-1	.	CASSKGTSGSSYNEQFF	TGTGCCAGCAGCAAAGGAACTAGCGGGAGCTCCTACAATGAGCAGTTCTTC
.	TRBJ2-2	TRBV7-8	.	CASSLVGGANTGELFF	TGTGCCAGCAGCTTAGTGGGGGGCGCGAACACCGGGGAGCTGTTTTTT
.	TRBJ2-5	TRBV28	.	CASSDVLGLETQYF	TGTGCCAGCAGTGACGTACTAGGGCTGGAGACCCAGTACTTC
TRBD2	TRBJ2-7	TRBV7-9	few	CASSLASGGAYEQYF	TGTGCCAGCAGCTTAGCGAGCGGGGGGGCTTACGAGCAGTACTTC
TRBD2	TRBJ2-7	TRBV20-1	.	CSAPRDYTYEQYF	TGCAGTGCGCCCCGGGACTACACCTACGAGCAGTACTTC
.	TRBJ1-1	TRBV29-1	.	CSVKQGNEYTEAFF	TGCAGCGTTAAACAGGGTAATGAGTACACTGAAGCTTTCTTT
TRBD1	TRBJ1-1	TRBV12-3/TRBV12-4	many	CASSQGDKRAEAFF	TGTGCCAGCAGTCAGGGGGACAAGCGGGCTGAAGCTTTCTTT
TRBD2	TRBJ2-2	TRBV12-3/TRBV12-4	medium-sized	CASSLGGGARTGELFF	TGTGCCAGCAGTTTAGGCGGGGGGGCCAGGACCGGGGAGCTGTTTTTT
.	TRBJ2-1	TRBV18	many	CASSPEFTRGEQFF	TGTGCCAGCTCACCAGAGTTTACTAGGGGTGAGCAGTTCTTC
.	TRBJ2-1	TRBV20-1	few	CSANRGTSYNEQFF	TGCAGTGCTAATCGCGGAACCTCCTACAATGAGCAGTTCTTC
.	TRBJ1-5	TRBV28	.	CASRPTGSGQPQHF	TGTGCCAGCAGGCCCACAGGGTCGGGTCAGCCCCAGCATTTT
.	TRBJ1-3	TRBV29-1	.	CSVEDRPGGNTIYF	TGCAGCGTTGAAGATCGGCCGGGTGGAAACACCATATATTTT
TRBD2	TRBJ2-5	TRBV5-1	many	CASSLLSSGRASQETQYF	TGCGCCAGCAGCTTGTTGTCTAGCGGGAGGGCCTCCCAAGAGACCCAGTACTTC
.	TRBJ2-2	TRBV20-1	.	CSAPTGTANTGELFF	TGCAGTGCCCCCACCGGGACGGCGAACACCGGGGAGCTGTTTTTT
.	TRBJ2-3	TRBV7-2	.	CASSLRAGAVTDTQYF	TGTGCCAGCAGCTTACGCGCGGGGGCGGTAACAGATACGCAGTATTTT
TRBD2	TRBJ2-3	TRBV11-2	many	CASSLGGLAGAGTDTQYF	TGTGCCAGCAGCTTAGGCGGACTAGCGGGGGCTGGGACAGATACGCAGTATTTT
.	TRBJ2-7	TRBV2	many	CASRAVGPQYF	TGTGCCAGCAGGGCTGTAGGCCCGCAGTACTTC
TRBD2	TRBJ2-1	TRBV20-1	.	CCAQPPLGSGSGNEQFF	TGCTGTGCCCAGCCACCCTTGGGGAGCGGGAGTGGTAATGAGCAGTTCTTC
TRBD1	TRBJ2-1	TRBV12-3/TRBV12-4	.	CASSFGTGGRGEQFF	TGTGCCAGCAGTTTCGGGACAGGGGGGAGAGGGGAGCAGTTCTTC
.	TRBJ1-2	TRBV6-1	.	CASSPSPAGLGGYTF	TGTGCCAGCAGCCCCTCCCCGGCGGGGTTGGGTGGCTACACCTTC
.	TRBJ1-1	TRBV14	.	CASSQDYGTTEAFF	TGTGCCAGCAGCCAAGATTACGGGACTACCGAAGCTTTCTTT
TRBD1	TRBJ2-3	TRBV2	.	CASRTGAVDTQYF	TGTGCCAGCAGAACAGGGGCGGTAGATACGCAGTATTTT
.	TRBJ2-2	TRBV6-1	many	CASRIRGTGELFF	TGTGCCAGCCGGATCAGGGGCACCGGGGAGCTGTTTTTT
TRBD2	TRBJ2-2	TRBV6-2/TRBV6-3	.	CASSPGLARGANTGELFF	TGTGCCAGCAGCCCGGGACTAGCGAGAGGGGCGAACACCGGGGAGCTGTTTTTT
.	TRBJ2-6	TRBV5-1	.	CASSLGASGANVLTF	TGCGCCAGCAGCTTGGGGGCCTCTGGGGCCAACGTCCTGACTTTC
TRBD1	TRBJ2-7	TRBV20-1	few	CSAPGTVSYEQYF	TGCAGTGCCCCCGGGACAGTCTCCTACGAGCAGTACTTC
.	TRBJ1-1	TRBV7-9	few	CASRTWTANTEAFF	TGTGCCAGCAGGACCTGGACGGCTAACACTGAAGCTTTCTTT
.	TRBJ1-2	TRBV7-9	.	CASSLERAANYGYTF	TGTGCCAGCAGCTTAGAGAGGGCAGCAAACTATGGCTACACCTTC
TRBD2	TRBJ2-5	TRBV12-3/TRBV12-4	many	CASSLRLAGEETQYF	TGTGCCAGCAGTTTAAGACTAGCGGGGGAGGAGACCCAGTACTTC
.	TRBJ2-3	TRBV2	.	CASNRVGADTQYF	TGTGCCAGCAACAGGGTCGGTGCAGATACGCAGTATTTT
TRBD2	TRBJ2-7	TRBV6-5	.	CASSYSAGLAYEQYF	TGTGCCAGCAGTTACTCCGCGGGACTAGCCTACGAGCAGTACTTC